The T cell receptor beta chain described here comes from a study of cytomegalovirus exposure and HLA in healthy donors. PCR was performed using 60 Vbeta and 13 Jbeta primers. Libraries were prepared by immunoSEQ multiplex PCR; TCRdb keeps only in-frame clonotypes and omits some of them. This sample has some 130,000 clones, with around 73% found just once. The CDR3 extends over 13 amino acids. Germline V gene lookup returns CDR1 MDHEN and CDR2 SYDVKM. Study-level points and caveats: Reports described diagnosis of cytomegalovirus status by the classifier as highly specific and sensitive. The study reported that TCR beta sequences accurately predicted HLA-A and HLA-B alleles in most subjects. TCR beta V- and J-gene trimming, according to a later analysis, was linked to a missense DCLRE1C variant. Sequencing probably produced one cluster of sequence variants that were highly shared.

A word on this clone: As yet, its antigen is unknown.

The chain links TRBV28 to TRBJ2-5; D is perhaps TRBD2 (6 bases). The end of the DNA aligns better with TRBJ2-7, so the J call may be wrong. This TCR was sampled from a female donor in good health and CMV-seronegative. Sequencing was performed on PBMCs. The CDR3 region has the DNA TGTGCCAGCACTACGGGAGCCTCCTACGAGCAGTACTTC. It codes for CASTTGASYEQYF.